This TCR beta chain was found in a study of blood T cells in healthy people across ages (dated by TCRdb to the mid-2010s). About the study as a whole: In model experiments, template switching captured about one uniquely barcoded TCR beta cDNA molecule for every two T cells. The study measured age-related changes in TCR beta repertoire diversity using deep sequencing normalized with unique cDNA molecular identifiers. Donors were grouped into four age groups: young (average approximately 16 years), middle-aged (roughly 40), aged (over 55) and long-lived (about 89). Using the same blood draw, the study looked at two additional independent replicas of 1 million unique cDNA reads for two donors, one aged 18 to 29 and the other aged 80 or older.

Comments on this clonotype: Its antigen specificity is not known. One base away there is no much larger clone; base qualities are not given.

The germline V gene supplies CDR1 SGHAT and CDR2 FQNNGV. Cut back by 5 bases and 6 bases, the V and J ends lie 8 bases apart. The CDR3 measures 11 amino acids from cysteine to phenylalanine. Kept here is only the CDR3 DNA, which spans 33 bases and is read in frame from base 1. Donors were 39 systemically healthy Caucasian individuals from Russia aged roughly 6 to 90 years. Around 10 milliliters of peripheral blood were drawn from each donor into EDTA-treated Vacutainer tubes. Ficoll-Paque density-gradient centrifugation was used to isolate PBMCs, with at least 6 million obtained per sample. Trizol reagent was used to extract total RNA from the PBMCs, yielding at least 6 micrograms per sample. For every donor, an aliquot of PBMCs went through flow cytometry to measure the percentages of naive CD45RAhigh/CD27high T cells. The library was obtained by 5' RACE. The sample was run on an Illumina HiSeq 2500. A second PCR of roughly 6 to 11 cycles was performed with a sample-barcoded 5' primer and a J-beta primer mix. Each TCR beta cDNA molecule received a unique molecular identifier from a template-switch 5' adaptor carrying 12 random nucleotides. Each sample yielded at least 2.5 million CDR3-containing paired-end reads. First-strand cDNA was synthesized from all RNA with the Mint cDNA synthesis kit, primed by a TRBC-specific oligonucleotide. All cDNA was treated with uracil-DNA glycosylase and then went through a first 18-cycle PCR with the universal primers M1SS and BC2_uni_R. Turning to the authors' computational methods: For normalization, 1 million high-quality reads were randomly selected from each sample, with every read carrying a distinct molecular identifier. Instead of being binned into consensus sequences, reads with shared molecular identifiers were discarded. MiTCR, with a Q25 quality threshold and the strictest error-elimination algorithm, was used for CDR3 identification, clonotype clustering and error correction. A nonparametric unseen species model using Euler transformation provided a lower-bound estimate of total TCR beta diversity. The public reads were reanalyzed by TCRdb: fastp trimming at Q25, MiXCR alignment, in-frame beta chains only. Each entry is one CDR3 protein sequence, shown with its most common DNA and genes. It is TCRdb's table, rather than the study itself, that gives the V and J calls and clone size. The sample table shows about 930,000 distinct CDR3 sequences, and roughly 29% are seen once. The ten largest account for about a tenth of the sample.

What the work shows at the level of the full study, not this receptor alone: There was a strong correlation between observed TCR beta diversity and the percentage of naive T cells measured by flow cytometry. As age increased, observed TCR beta diversity per million T cells dropped in a roughly linear way, and a significant reduction was already evident by age around 41. Total diversity estimates from one million sequenced T cells were considered lower bounds and underestimates. Bulk unsorted PBMC profiling prevented conclusive comparison of naive and antigen-experienced compartments. Donor CMV infection status was unknown, potentially confounding age-related changes in expanded clonotypes. The long-lived group showed more naive CD4+ T cells, fewer expanded clones and increased TCR diversity than the aged group, suggesting age selection.

These data also featured in a second study, about T cells of mothers and their children. As that second paper reports: Donors were nine systemically healthy Caucasian individuals: three mothers and their six children. cDNA synthesis consumed the entire amount of extracted RNA, loaded at around 1.5 ug RNA in each 15 ul reaction. In the second PCR, sample barcodes and 2-4 random nucleotides were introduced via the M1S primer. Each mother yielded over 8.5 million TCR beta CDR3 reads and each child a few million reads. TCR recombination output is similarly shaped by thymic selection in related and unrelated pairs, with a minor effect exerted by inherited differences. Normalized repertoire overlap was always found to be slightly, but never significantly, higher in related mother-child pairs than in unrelated mother-child pairs. With a sensitivity of roughly 93 clones per million clonotypes, no persistent microchimeric T cell clones were detected. In the study, deep NGS was used to compare the TCR beta repertoires of mothers and children, and features distinguishing related mother-child pairs from unrelated individuals were sought. On average, the children were approximately 11 +/- 4 years old, while the mothers were approximately 41 +/- 4 years old. After adapter ligation was performed with NEBNext reagents, the libraries were sequenced on an Illumina HiSeq 2000 with 100+100 nt paired-end reads. To prevent cross-contamination, the mother and child libraries were prepared a month apart and were sequenced in separate runs. Between roughly 450,000 and 2,200,000 distinct TCR beta clonotypes were identified per donor. Naive TCR beta clonotypes were estimated from low-frequency clonotypes matched to each donor's FACS-determined naive share, without sorting.

The source of this sequence is a woman between 35 and 50 years old in good health. Sequencing was done on a sample of blood. The chain uses TRBV11-2 and TRBJ2-7; the D gene remains uncertain. The CDR3 in this case is CASSLLTEQYF. The DNA sequence follows: TGTGCCAGCAGCCTTTTAACCGAGCAGTACTTC.